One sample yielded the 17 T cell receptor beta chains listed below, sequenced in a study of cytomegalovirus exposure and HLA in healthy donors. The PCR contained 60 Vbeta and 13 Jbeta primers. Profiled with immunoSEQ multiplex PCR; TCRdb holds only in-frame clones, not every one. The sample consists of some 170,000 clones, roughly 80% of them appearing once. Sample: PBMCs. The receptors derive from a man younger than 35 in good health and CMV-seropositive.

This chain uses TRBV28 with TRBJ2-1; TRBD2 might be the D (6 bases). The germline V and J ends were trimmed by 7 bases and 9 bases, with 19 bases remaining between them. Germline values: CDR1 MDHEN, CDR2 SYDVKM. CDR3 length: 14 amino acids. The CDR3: CASKGRSGGVEQFF. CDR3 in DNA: TGTGCCAGCAAGGGCAGGAGTGGAGGGGTTGAGCAGTTCTTC.

The CDR3: CASSLGLAATDTQYF. For the CDR3, the DNA is TGTGCCAGCAGCCTAGGACTAGCGGCGACAGATACGCAGTATTTT. V is TRBV28 and J is TRBJ2-3, with TRBD2 matching 10 bases. The CDR3 covers 15 residues. CDR1 MDHEN and CDR2 SYDVKM come from the germline V gene. V lost 6 bases and J lost 3; bases outside the gene matches: 6.

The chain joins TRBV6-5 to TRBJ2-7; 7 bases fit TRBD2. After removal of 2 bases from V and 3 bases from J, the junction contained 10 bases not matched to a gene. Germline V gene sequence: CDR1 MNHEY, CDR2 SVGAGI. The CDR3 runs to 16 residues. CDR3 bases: TGTGCCAGCAGTTACGACACTATGGGGGGGGGCTACGAGCAGTACTTC. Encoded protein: CASSYDTMGGGYEQYF.

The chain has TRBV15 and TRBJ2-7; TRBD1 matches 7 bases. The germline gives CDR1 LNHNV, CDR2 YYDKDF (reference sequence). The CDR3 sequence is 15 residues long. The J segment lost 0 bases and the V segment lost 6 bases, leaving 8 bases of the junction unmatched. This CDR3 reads CATSGRTGSSYEQYF. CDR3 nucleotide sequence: TGTGCCACCAGTGGCCGGACAGGAAGCTCCTACGAGCAGTACTTC.

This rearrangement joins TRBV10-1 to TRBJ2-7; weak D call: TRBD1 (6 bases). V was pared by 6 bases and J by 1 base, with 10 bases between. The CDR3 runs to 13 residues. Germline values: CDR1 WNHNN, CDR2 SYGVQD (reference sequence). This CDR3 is CASSSGQSYEQYF. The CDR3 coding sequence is TGCGCCAGCAGCTCGGGACAATCCTACGAGCAGTACTTC.

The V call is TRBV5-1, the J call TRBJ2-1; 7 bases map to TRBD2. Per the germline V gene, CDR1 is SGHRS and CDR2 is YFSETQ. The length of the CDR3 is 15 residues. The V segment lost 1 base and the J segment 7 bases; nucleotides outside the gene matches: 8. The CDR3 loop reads CASSLKSGGVNEQFF. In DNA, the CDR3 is TGCGCCAGCAGCTTGAAAAGTGGGGGGGTAAATGAGCAGTTCTTC.

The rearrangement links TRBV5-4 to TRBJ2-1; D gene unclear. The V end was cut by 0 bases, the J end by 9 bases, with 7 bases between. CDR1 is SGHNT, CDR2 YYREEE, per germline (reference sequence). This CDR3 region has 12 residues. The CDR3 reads CASSLAGSEQFF. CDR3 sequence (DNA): TGTGCCAGCAGCTTGGCCGGGTCTGAGCAGTTCTTC.

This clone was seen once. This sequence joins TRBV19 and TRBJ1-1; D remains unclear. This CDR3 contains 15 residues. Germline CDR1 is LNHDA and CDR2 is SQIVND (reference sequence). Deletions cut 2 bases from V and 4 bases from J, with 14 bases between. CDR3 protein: CASSISQAGSTEAFF. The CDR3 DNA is TGTGCCAGTAGTATATCTCAGGCGGGGAGCACTGAAGCTTTCTTT.

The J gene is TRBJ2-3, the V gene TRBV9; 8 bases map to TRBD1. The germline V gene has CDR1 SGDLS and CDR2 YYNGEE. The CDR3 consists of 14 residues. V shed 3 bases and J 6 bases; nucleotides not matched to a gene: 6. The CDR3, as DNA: TGTGCCAGCAGCGACGGACAGGGTGACGATACGCAGTATTTT. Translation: CASSDGQGDDTQYF.

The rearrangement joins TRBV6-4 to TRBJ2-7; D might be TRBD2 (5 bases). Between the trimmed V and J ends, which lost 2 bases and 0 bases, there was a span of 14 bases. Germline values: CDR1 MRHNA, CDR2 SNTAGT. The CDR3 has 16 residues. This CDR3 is CASSDNPRGLSYEQYF. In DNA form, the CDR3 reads TGTGCCAGCAGTGACAACCCTCGAGGACTCTCCTACGAGCAGTACTTC.

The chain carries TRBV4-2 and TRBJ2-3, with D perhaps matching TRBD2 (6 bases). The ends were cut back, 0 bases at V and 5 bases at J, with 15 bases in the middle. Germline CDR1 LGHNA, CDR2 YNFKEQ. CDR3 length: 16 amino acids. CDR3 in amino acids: CASSQEHGQGGDTQYF. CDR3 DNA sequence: TGTGCCAGCAGCCAAGAACACGGGCAGGGAGGAGATACGCAGTATTTT.

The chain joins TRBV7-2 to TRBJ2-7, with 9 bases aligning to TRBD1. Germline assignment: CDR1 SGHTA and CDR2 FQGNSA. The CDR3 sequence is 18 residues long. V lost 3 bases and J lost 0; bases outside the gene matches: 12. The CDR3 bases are TGTGCCAGCAGCTTCACAGGGGGCGGAGGGGGGAGCTCCTACGAGCAGTACTTC. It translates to CASSFTGGGGGSSYEQYF.

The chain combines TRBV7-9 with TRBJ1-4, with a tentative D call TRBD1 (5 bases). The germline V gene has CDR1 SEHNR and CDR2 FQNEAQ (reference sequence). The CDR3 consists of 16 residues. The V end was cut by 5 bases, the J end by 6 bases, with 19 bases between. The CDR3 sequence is CASSPDSSWLYEKLFF. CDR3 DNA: TGTGCCAGCAGCCCCGACAGTTCTTGGCTTTATGAAAAACTGTTTTTT.

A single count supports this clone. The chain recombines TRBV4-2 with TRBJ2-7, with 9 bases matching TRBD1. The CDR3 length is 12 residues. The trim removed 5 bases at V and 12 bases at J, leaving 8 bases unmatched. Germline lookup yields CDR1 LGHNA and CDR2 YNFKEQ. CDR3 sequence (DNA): TGTGCCAGCAGCTCCGGACAGGGGAAGCCGTACTTC. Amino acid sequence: CASSSGQGKPYF.

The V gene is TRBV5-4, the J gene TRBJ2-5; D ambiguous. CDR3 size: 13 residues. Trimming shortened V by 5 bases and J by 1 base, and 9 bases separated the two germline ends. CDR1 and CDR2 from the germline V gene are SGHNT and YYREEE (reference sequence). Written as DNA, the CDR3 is TGTGCCAGCAGGAGCCCACTCCAAGAGACCCAGTACTTC. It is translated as CASRSPLQETQYF.

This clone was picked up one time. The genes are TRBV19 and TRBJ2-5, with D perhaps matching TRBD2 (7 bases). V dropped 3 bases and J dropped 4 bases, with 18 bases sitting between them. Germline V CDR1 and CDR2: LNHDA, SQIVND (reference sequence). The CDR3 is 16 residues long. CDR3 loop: CASSMTSGGAGETQYF. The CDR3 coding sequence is TGTGCCAGTAGTATGACTAGTGGGGGGGCAGGAGAGACCCAGTACTTC. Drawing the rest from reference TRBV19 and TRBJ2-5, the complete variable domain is DGGITQSPKYLFRKEGQNVTLSCEQNLNHDAMYWYRQDPGQGLRLIYYSQIVNDFQKGDIAEGYSVSREKKESFPLTVTSAQKNPTAFYLCASSMTSGGAGETQYFGPGTRLLVL.

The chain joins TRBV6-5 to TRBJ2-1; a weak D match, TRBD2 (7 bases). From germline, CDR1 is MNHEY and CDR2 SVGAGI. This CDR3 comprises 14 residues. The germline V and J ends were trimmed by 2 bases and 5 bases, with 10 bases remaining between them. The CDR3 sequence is CASSYGGANNEQFF. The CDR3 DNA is TGTGCCAGCAGTTACGGGGGGGCTAACAATGAGCAGTTCTTC.